This passage covers 19 T cell receptor beta chains from one sample sequenced in a study of Ad26.COV2.S vaccination and SARS-CoV-2 variants. Treatment given: over 15 received Ad26.COV2.S at low or high dose, single or two shots; about 5 received placebo; per-sample allocation not given. Sampling was performed 63 days after the first vaccine or placebo injection. The repertoire was sequenced with immunoSEQ multiplex PCR; TCRdb's copy has only in-frame clones and lacks some. The sample lists about 280,000 clones, roughly 86% occurring once. The source material was peripheral blood, sampled in a trial of Ad26.COV2.S vaccine versus placebo. These receptors were taken from a person aged 18-60 years who received the Ad26.COV2.S COVID-19 vaccine or a placebo.

The chain combines TRBV5-1 with TRBJ2-1; 8 bases are a match to TRBD2. The V and J ends lost 0 bases and 9 bases, in that order; junction bases with no gene match: 8. CDR1 SGHRS and CDR2 YFSETQ come from the germline V gene. The CDR3 is made up of 15 amino acids. In DNA, the CDR3 is TGCGCCAGCAGCTTGGACCCCGGGGGGGCAAGTGAGCAGTTCTTC. It specifies CASSLDPGGASEQFF.

In its sample, this clone was seen a few times. The rearrangement joins TRBV4-1 to TRBJ1-6; tentative D call: TRBD1 (6 bases). V lost 0 bases and J lost 7, with 19 bases in between. Germline V lookup: CDR1 MGHRA, CDR2 YSYEKL. This CDR3 spans 18 amino acids. CDR3: CASSQDRSGAKGNSPLHF. In DNA form, the CDR3 reads TGCGCCAGCAGCCAAGATAGATCAGGGGCGAAAGGGAATTCACCCCTCCACTTT.

The chain couples TRBV19 to TRBJ1-1; perhaps TRBD1 as D (6 bases). In germline, CDR1 is LNHDA, CDR2 SQIVND (reference sequence). CDR3 length: 15 amino acids. The ends were cut back, 5 bases at V and 5 bases at J, with 18 bases in the middle. CDR3 coding DNA: TGTGCCAGTAGTCCGCGTCAGGGGTCGGGGACTGAAGCTTTCTTT. Its protein is CASSPRQGSGTEAFF.

The genes are TRBV10-1 and TRBJ2-7; D unclear. CDR1 is WNHNN and CDR2 is SYGVQD in the germline V gene (reference sequence). The CDR3 length is 15 residues. The V and J ends lost 0 bases and 6 bases respectively, with 15 bases between them. Here the CDR3 DNA reads TGCGCCAGCAGTGAGTCAGGGTTCGGAATCTCCGAGCAGTACTTC. It specifies CASSESGFGISEQYF.

V gene TRBV30 combines with J gene TRBJ1-2; D remains ambiguous. The germline gives CDR1 GTSNPN, CDR2 SVGIG (reference sequence). CDR3 length: 16 amino acids. V was clipped by 1 base and J by 2 bases, with 17 bases between them. CDR3 coding DNA: TGTGCCTGGAGTGACGGAGGAAAGCGGGGAAACTATGGCTACACCTTC. Protein product: CAWSDGGKRGNYGYTF.

The chain combines TRBV28 with TRBJ1-1, with D possibly being TRBD1 (5 bases). With 5 bases removed from V and 0 bases from J, the gap between germline ends came to 10 bases. CDR1 and CDR2 from the germline V gene are MDHEN and SYDVKM. CDR3 length: 14 amino acids. The DNA of the CDR3 is TGTGCCAGCAGTCCCCTGGGACTGAACACTGAAGCTTTCTTT. It encodes CASSPLGLNTEAFF.

This clone was detected only a few times. The CDR3 DNA is TGTGCCAGCAGGCCACAGGGACCTTATAGCAATCAGCCCCAGCATTTT. Translation gives CASRPQGPYSNQPQHF. The chain links TRBV21-1 to TRBJ1-5; TRBD1, the table's D call, lacks a check against the DNA. TRBV21-1 is a known pseudogene. The CDR3 is made up of 16 amino acids.

CDR3 sequence: CATSDPRDRSSDTQYF. The CDR3 DNA sequence: TGTGCCACCAGTGATCCCCGGGACAGATCCTCCGATACGCAGTATTTT. V gene TRBV24-1 combines with J gene TRBJ2-3; 7 positions match TRBD1. The CDR3 contains 16 residues. Germline values: CDR1 KGHDR, CDR2 SFDVKD. V lost 3 bases, J lost 6 bases, and 11 bases stayed unmatched.

The rearrangement joins TRBV11-2 to TRBJ1-1; tentative D call: TRBD1 (6 bases). Germline V CDR1 and CDR2: SGHAT, FQNNGV. V was shortened by 3 bases and J by 3 bases, with 8 bases between the two germline ends. This CDR3 has 13 residues. CDR3: CASSFNRDTEAFF. DNA of the CDR3: TGTGCCAGCAGCTTCAACAGGGACACTGAAGCTTTCTTT. Supplemented by reference TRBV11-2 and TRBJ1-1, the full variable domain reads EAGVAQSPRYKIIEKRQSVAFWCNPISGHATLYWYQQILGQGPKLLIQFQNNGVVDDSQLPKDRFSAERLKGVDSTLKIQPAKLEDSAVYLCASSFNRDTEAFFGQGTRLTVV.

A single count supports this clone. V gene TRBV5-6 combines with J gene TRBJ1-2, with 7 bases lining up with TRBD1. The V gene's germline CDR1 is SGHDT and CDR2 YYEEEE. V shed 0 bases and J 6 bases; nucleotides not matched to a gene: 2. This CDR3 has 13 amino acids. CDR3 sequence reads: CASSLGQGHGYTF. The CDR3 DNA reads TGTGCCAGCAGCTTGGGACAGGGACATGGCTACACCTTC.

This chain connects TRBV7-2 to TRBJ2-7; 8 bases fit TRBD2. The germline V gene has CDR1 SGHTA and CDR2 FQGNSA. Trimming at V came to 5 bases and at J to 3 bases, leaving 9 bases not matched to a gene. The CDR3 is 15 residues long. This chain's CDR3 is CASSLKRGSFYEQYF. CDR3 sequence (DNA): TGTGCCAGCAGCCTCAAGCGGGGGAGTTTCTACGAGCAGTACTTC.

The chain is built from TRBV5-1 and TRBJ2-5; tentatively, D is TRBD2 (5 bases). Germline V gene lookup returns CDR1 SGHRS and CDR2 YFSETQ. V lost 0 bases and J 3 bases, leaving 12 bases between the germline ends. This CDR3 is 15 amino acids long. CDR3 loop: CASSLAGWAEETQYF. CDR3 nucleotides: TGCGCCAGCAGCTTGGCGGGATGGGCTGAAGAGACCCAGTACTTC.

This clone is a singleton in its sample. The chain recombines TRBV5-5 with TRBJ1-2, with D unresolved. Trimming took 0 bases from V and 4 from J, leaving 7 bases between them. Germline assignment: CDR1 SGHKS and CDR2 YYEKEE (reference sequence). The CDR3 sequence is 13 residues long. CDR3 sequence reads: CASSLEGGYGYTF. The CDR3 DNA reads TGTGCCAGCAGCTTGGAGGGCGGCTATGGCTACACCTTC.

This clone was seen once. This rearrangement joins TRBV6-5 to TRBJ2-5; D is undetermined. V shed 8 bases and J shed 4 bases, with 17 bases lying between them. Germline-derived CDR1 and CDR2 are MNHEY and SVGAGI. There are 14 residues in the CDR3. The CDR3 DNA reads as TGTGCCAGCTTCCCCCAAGAGACCGGAGAGACCCAGTACTTC. This codes for CASFPQETGETQYF.

The chain has TRBV2 and TRBJ1-3; D might be TRBD1 (5 bases). The CDR3 length is 16 residues. Germline CDR1 reads SNHLY; CDR2 reads FYNNEI. The V end was cut by 3 bases, the J end by 0 bases, with 12 bases between. This CDR3 reads CASSDQVRASGNTIYF. CDR3 in DNA: TGTGCCAGCAGTGATCAGGTCAGGGCCTCTGGAAACACCATATATTTT.

This chain uses TRBV6-6 with TRBJ1-2, with 8 bases matching TRBD1. The CDR3 runs 13 residues. Germline values: CDR1 MNHNY, CDR2 SVGAGI (reference sequence). V lost 6 bases and J lost 7; bases outside the gene matches: 7. The CDR3 loop is CASRRQGSSGYTF. Here the CDR3 DNA reads TGTGCCAGCAGGAGACAGGGGTCCAGTGGCTACACCTTC.

The chain carries TRBV5-1 and TRBJ2-7; TRBD1 matches at 7 bases. The CDR3 has 12 residues. V shed 3 bases and J 6 bases; nucleotides not matched to a gene: 3. Germline V gene data show CDR1 as SGHRS and CDR2 as YFSETQ. In DNA form, the CDR3 reads TGCGCCAGCAGCTCCACAGGGGTCGAGCAGTACTTC. Its protein product is CASSSTGVEQYF.

V usage is TRBV7-8 and J usage is TRBJ2-2, with TRBD1 matching over 11 bases. The CDR3 runs 15 residues. The germline CDR1 and CDR2 sequences are SGHVS and FQNEAQ. With 5 bases clipped from V and 5 bases from J, the junction kept 4 bases outside the gene matches. The chain's CDR3 is CASSPRDRGTGELFF. The CDR3 nucleotides read TGTGCCAGCAGCCCCCGGGACAGGGGGACCGGGGAGCTGTTTTTT.

V gene TRBV7-9 combines with J gene TRBJ2-7; no definite D call. Trimming left V 3 bases short and J 6 bases short, with 6 bases between. Per germline, CDR1 SEHNR and CDR2 FQNEAQ (reference sequence). CDR3 length equals 11 residues. CDR3 amino acids: CASSFTGEQYF. The CDR3, as DNA: TGTGCCAGCAGCTTTACCGGCGAGCAGTACTTC.